The source of this TCR beta chain is a study of T cell repertoires in cytomegalovirus infection. Findings of the study overall: Clonotypes of TCR beta that were HLA-C-restricted and CMV-specific dominated the ex vivo response.

TCRdb used MiXCR to reprocess the reads, holding one entry per CDR3 protein. The sample carries more than 20,000 distinct CDR3 sequences, roughly 20% recorded once. This clonotype has more than one count but fewer than ten. The antigen is unknown. The CDR3 extends over 13 amino acids. Germline V gives CDR1 KGHDR, CDR2 SFDVKD. Trimming cost V 7 bases and J 5 bases; bases outside gene matches: 6. Material: CD8+ T cells from cultured PBMCs, obtained from culture after CMV antigen stimulation. The chain recombines TRBV24-1 with TRBJ1-2; 7 nucleotides line up with TRBD1. The sequence was collected from a human donor in good health (CMV status not recorded). Some clones in this sample may be carry-over from other donors' samples. CDR3 DNA: TGTGCCACCAGCCCCGGGACAGAGTATGGCTACACCTTC. It is translated as CATSPGTEYGYTF.